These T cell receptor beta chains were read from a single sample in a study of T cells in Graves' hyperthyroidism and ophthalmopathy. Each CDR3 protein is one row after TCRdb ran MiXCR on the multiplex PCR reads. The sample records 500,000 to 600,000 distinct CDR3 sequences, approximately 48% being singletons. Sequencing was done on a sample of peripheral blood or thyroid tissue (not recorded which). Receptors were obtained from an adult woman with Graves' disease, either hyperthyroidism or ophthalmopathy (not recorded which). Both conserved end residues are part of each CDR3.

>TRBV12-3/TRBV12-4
CASSLSGTRAREQYF
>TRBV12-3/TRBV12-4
CASSLEGTGDSPLHF
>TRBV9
CASSASTSGTGGQETQYF
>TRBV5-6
CASGWAGGIETQYF
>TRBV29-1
CSATGGGGYTF
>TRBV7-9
CASSLAGGNEQFF
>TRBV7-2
CASRQGRNYGYTF
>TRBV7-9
CASSFMAGDLSFPYEQYF
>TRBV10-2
CASRRTKETQFF
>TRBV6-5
CAIRSGTSGRETQYF
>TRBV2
CASREGQRNYGYTF
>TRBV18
CASSPRQPVEAFF
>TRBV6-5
CASSWAGMDTEAFF
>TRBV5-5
CASSLAPAGTEAFF
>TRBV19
CASMPWDWAGELFF
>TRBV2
CASSGLGKVSNEQYF
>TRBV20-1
CSATYLDNEKLFF
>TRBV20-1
CSAGPPGGAFF
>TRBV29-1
CSSLGNLDTEAFF
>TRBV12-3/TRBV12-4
CASRQTGGKHTIYF
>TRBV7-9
CASSLGPDQQYF
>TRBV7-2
CASSELAGGYTF
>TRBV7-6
CASSLESGPYYEQYF
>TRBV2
CASSELALSGSNQPQHF
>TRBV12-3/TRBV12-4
CASRPTSAEETQYF
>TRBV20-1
CSARSPSTGRDGYTF
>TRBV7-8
CASSPVQVVNEQFF
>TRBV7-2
CASSKTGTSGEKLFF
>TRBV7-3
CASSLTLPPNAEAFF
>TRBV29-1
CSVEGTLKNTEAFF
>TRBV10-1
CASSDHSGELFF
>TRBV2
CASSDRDTAGPQYF
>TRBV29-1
CSVEQRLQETQYF
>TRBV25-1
CASSATTGVGYTF